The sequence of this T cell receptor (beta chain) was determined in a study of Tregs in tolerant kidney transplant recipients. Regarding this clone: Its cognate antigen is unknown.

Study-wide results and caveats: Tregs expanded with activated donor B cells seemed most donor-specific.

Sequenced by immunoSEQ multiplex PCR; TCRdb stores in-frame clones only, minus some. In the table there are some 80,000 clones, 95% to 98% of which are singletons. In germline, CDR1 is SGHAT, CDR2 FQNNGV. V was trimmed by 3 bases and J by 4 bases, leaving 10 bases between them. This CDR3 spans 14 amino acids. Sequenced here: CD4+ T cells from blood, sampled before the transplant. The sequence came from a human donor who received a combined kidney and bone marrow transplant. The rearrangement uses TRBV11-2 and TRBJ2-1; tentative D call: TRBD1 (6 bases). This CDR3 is CASSLYRGYNEQFF. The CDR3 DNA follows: TGTGCCAGCAGCTTGTATAGGGGGTACAATGAGCAGTTCTTC.